Presented here are 30 T cell receptor beta chains from one specimen sequenced in a study of tumor and adjacent non-tumor tissue in lung cancer. The library came from three nested PCR rounds adapted from ARM-PCR protocols. MiXCR was run by TCRdb on the multiplex PCR reads, yielding one entry per CDR3 protein. The sample contains tens of thousands of distinct CDR3 sequences, around four fifths of which appear only once. The template was RNA from unsorted bulk tissue. Input material: lung tumor tissue. These receptors originate from a woman aged 45-60 years with non-small cell lung cancer.

A note on this clonotype: This CDR3 is missing its conserved last phenylalanine or tryptophan, likely due to a read error. V and J are TRBV4-1 and TRBJ2-7; 7 bases are a match to TRBD2. Germline-derived CDR1 and CDR2 are MGHRA and YSYEKL. The CDR3 runs to 15 residues. V lost 6 bases and J lost 0; bases outside the gene matches: 8. DNA for the CDR3: TGCGCCAGCAGTCAACCAGGGACTAACTCCTACGAGCAGTACCTC. It is translated as CASSQPGTNSYEQYL.

The chain uses TRBV29-1 and TRBJ2-5, with D hard to call. This CDR3 is built from 14 residues. Germline CDR1 and CDR2: SQVTM and ANQGSEA. The CDR3 nucleotides are TGCATCGTAGCCGGACCAAAACTTCAAGAGACCCAGTACTTC. Translation gives CIVAGPKLQETQYF.

This clonotype was counted ten times or more. The chain has TRBV28 and TRBJ1-5; 9 positions agree with TRBD1. CDR3 size: 19 residues. CDR1 and CDR2 from the germline V gene are MDHEN and SYDVKM. V gave up 4 bases and J gave up 2 bases; unmatched junction bases: 15. The CDR3 DNA sequence: TGTGCCAGCAGTTCAACCATCGGGACAGGGTTTGTAGGCAATCAGCCCCAGCATTTT. Its protein product is CASSSTIGTGFVGNQPQHF.

Comments on this clonotype: Being one base from a much bigger clone, this may be a read error. This chain connects TRBV20-1 to TRBJ2-3; TRBD2 matches 8 bases. The ends lost 8 bases at V and 1 base at J; junction bases unmatched: 5. Germline V CDR1 and CDR2: DFQATT, SNEGSKA (reference sequence). The CDR3 spans 13 residues. CDR3 DNA sequence: TGCAGTACTATGACTAGCGGCACAGATACGCAGTATTTT. Translating it yields CSTMTSGTDTQYF.

With regard to this clonotype: Its ends do not fully match the called genes, so a read error is possible. The CDR3 region is CANSTQGLGQHQHF. The CDR3 DNA reads as TGTGCCAACAGCACTCAGGGTCTAGGACAGCACCAGCATTTT. This chain connects TRBV6-6 to TRBJ1-5; TRBD1 might be the D (6 bases). CDR1 is MNHNY, CDR2 SVGAGI, per germline (reference sequence). The CDR3 is made up of 14 amino acids.

As regards this clonotype: One junction end does not reproduce the germline sequence, and a read error may be involved. The chain combines TRBV5-4 with TRBJ2-7; TRBD2 agrees at 8 bases. The germline V gene encodes CDR1 SGHNT and CDR2 YYREEE (reference sequence). The CDR3 length is 16 residues. The CDR3 protein is CASSHRGGKGINKQYF. CDR3 in DNA: TGCGCCAGCAGTCACCGGGGGGGAAAGGGGATCAACAAGCAGTACTTC.

A remark on this clonotype: A read error may produce the germline difference seen at one junction end. V usage is TRBV11-2 and J usage is TRBJ2-7; possible D gene TRBD2, 5 bases. CDR3 length: 11 residues. Germline CDR1 SGHAT, CDR2 FQNNGV. The DNA of the CDR3 is TGTGTCAGCAGCTTAGGAGGCAAGCAGTACTTC. Amino acid sequence: CVSSLGGKQYF.

For this clonotype: In this CDR3 the conserved last residue, phenylalanine or tryptophan, is missing, so a read error is likely. V gene TRBV6-5 combines with J gene TRBJ1-5; D not resolved. The CDR3 is 14 residues long. Trimming removed 6 bases at V and 4 bases at J, with 13 bases between. CDR1 and CDR2 (germline): MNHEY, SVGAGI. The CDR3 loop reads CASSREQGNQPQHS. Here the CDR3 DNA reads TGTGCCAGCAGCCGCGAACAAGGGAATCAGCCCCAGCATTCT.

As regards this clonotype: Since no conserved phenylalanine or tryptophan closes the CDR3, a read error is the likely cause. The chain combines TRBV7-8 with TRBJ1-1; D may be TRBD1 (6 bases). The CDR3 runs 16 residues. Deletions cut 6 bases from V and 4 bases from J, with 21 bases between. Per germline, CDR1 SGHVS and CDR2 FQNEAQ. The CDR3 nucleotides are TGTGCCAGCAGTGGGGGGGCACGGTTATTGAGCACTGAAGCTTTCTAT. Translated, it gives CASSGGARLLSTEAFY.

A note on this clonotype: The junction differs from germline at one of its ends, possibly a read error. V and J are TRBV6-6 and TRBJ2-7; 7 bases are shared with TRBD2. This CDR3 is built from 14 residues. The germline CDR1 and CDR2 sequences are MNHNY and SVGAGI (reference sequence). The CDR3 nucleotides are TGTGCCAGCGGTCCTCAGCGGGATCGGAACGAGCACTACTTC. This encodes CASGPQRDRNEHYF.

For this clonotype: Here the CDR3 omits its conserved ending phenylalanine or tryptophan, so a read error is the likely source. The DNA is omitted, as the CDR3 cannot be located on it reliably, and the CDR3 follows TCRdb's listing. J is TRBJ2-1 and V is TRBV11-2. The CDR3 spans 13 amino acids, including both terminal residues. The V gene's germline CDR1 is SGHAT and CDR2 FQNNGV. The CDR3 loop reads CVSSLELSGEQLL.

The V and J genes are TRBV5-1 and TRBJ2-2; perhaps TRBD1 as D (6 bases). Germline V lookup: CDR1 SGHRS, CDR2 YFSETQ. Trimming stripped 3 bases from V and 7 bases from J, with 13 bases between. CDR3 length: 14 amino acids. Here the CDR3 DNA reads TGCGCCAGCAGCTCAGGGGCGCAAGGCGGGGAGCTGTTTTTT. Protein: CASSSGAQGGELFF.

This chain connects TRBV4-2 to TRBJ2-1, with D possibly being TRBD1 (7 bases). With 7 bases removed from V and 3 bases from J, the gap between germline ends came to 19 bases. Germline lookup yields CDR1 LGHNA and CDR2 YNFKEQ. The CDR3 totals 16 residues. The CDR3 loop is CASNQGGSEDYNEQFF. As DNA, the CDR3 is TGTGCCAGCAACCAGGGGGGTAGCGAAGACTACAATGAGCAGTTCTTC.

This clonotype was seen a single time. One junction end disagrees with the germline gene, perhaps due to a read error. The CDR3 loop is CASIITSGNTNEPFF. The DNA of the CDR3 is TGTGCCAGCATCATTACTAGCGGGAATACTAATGAGCCGTTCTTC. The rearrangement links TRBV6-5 to TRBJ2-1; TRBD2 matches at 10 bases. Germline CDR1 and CDR2: MNHEY and SVGAGI. This CDR3 has 15 amino acids.

Comments on this clonotype: It is likely a read error, because the conserved phenylalanine at the end of the CDR3 is missing. This chain uses TRBV20-1 with TRBJ2-6; a weak D match, TRBD2 (6 bases). The CDR3 loop spans 14 amino acids. In germline, CDR1 is DFQATT, CDR2 SNEGSKA (reference sequence). V gave up 3 bases and J gave up 6 bases, with 12 bases separating them. As DNA, the CDR3 is TGCAGTGCTAGGTCGGAGGGTGAGGCCAACGTCCTGACTATC. Its translation is CSARSEGEANVLTI.

The chain links TRBV7-8 to TRBJ2-1; D remains ambiguous. V lost 3 bases and J lost 7, with 13 bases in between. Germline-derived CDR1 and CDR2 are SGHVS and FQNEAQ. The CDR3 length is 14 residues. This chain's CDR3 is CASSFLAVFNEQFF. The CDR3 nucleotides read TGTGCCAGCAGCTTTCTGGCGGTGTTTAATGAGCAGTTCTTC.

This clonotype was counted once. A read error is possible here, since a much larger clone lies one base away. Without the conserved terminal phenylalanine or tryptophan, this CDR3 likely stems from a read error. The CDR3 reads CASSLQGGGWSPETQYS. CDR3 nucleotides: TGCGCCAGCAGCTTGCAAGGGGGCGGGTGGTCCCCAGAGACCCAGTACTCC. The chain uses TRBV5-1 and TRBJ2-5; TRBD1 matches 7 bases. This CDR3 spans 17 amino acids. The trim removed 1 base at V and 4 bases at J, leaving 13 bases unmatched. From germline, CDR1 is SGHRS and CDR2 YFSETQ.

Regarding this clonotype: At one end, the junction sequence differs from germline, possibly due to a read error. V usage is TRBV29-1 and J usage is TRBJ1-2, with D uncertain. This CDR3 is 14 amino acids long. Per germline, CDR1 SQVTM and CDR2 ANQGSEA. This chain's CDR3 is CSVRGVGVGYGYIF. CDR3 DNA sequence: TGCAGCGTTCGTGGAGTCGGGGTTGGCTATGGATACATCTTC.

Details on this clonotype: The junction departs from the called germline gene at one end, perhaps through a read error. The J gene is TRBJ2-5, the V gene TRBV12-3 or TRBV12-4; no clear D gene. The CDR3 length is 14 residues. The CDR3 loop is CASSLFGLQEIQYF. DNA of the CDR3: TGTGCCAGCAGTTTATTCGGTTTGCAAGAGATCCAGTATTTC.

This chain joins TRBV7-9 and TRBJ2-1; 9 nucleotides agree with TRBD2. Germline trimming cut 3 bases from V and 6 bases from J; bases unmatched to any gene: 6. Germline loops: CDR1 SEHNR, CDR2 FQNEAQ (reference sequence). The CDR3 runs to 15 residues. CDR3 bases: TGTGCCAGCAGCTTCCCGGCTAGCGGGATCAATGAGCAGTTCTTC. Translation gives CASSFPASGINEQFF.

This clonotype was seen once. One end of the junction is discordant with germline, which a read error may explain. The rearrangement uses TRBV4-1 and TRBJ2-1; D gene uncertain. CDR3 length equals 17 residues. CDR1 and CDR2 (germline): MGHRA, YSYEKL. In DNA form, the CDR3 reads TGCGCCAGTAGCCAACCTAGTGGGTTTGGCACCTACAATGAGCAGTTCTTC. Its protein product is CASSQPSGFGTYNEQFF.

A remark on this clonotype: As the CDR3 is not closed by the conserved phenylalanine or tryptophan, this likely results from a read error. The J gene is TRBJ2-3, the V gene TRBV28; D unclear. The CDR3 totals 12 residues. CDR1 and CDR2 from the germline V gene are MDHEN and SYDVKM. The CDR3: CASSLFADTQYL. The CDR3 coding sequence is TGTGCAAGCAGTTTATTTGCAGATACGCAGTATCTT.

As to this clonotype: An end of the junction does not agree with germline; a read error may underlie this. This sequence joins TRBV11-2 and TRBJ2-5, with a possible D match to TRBD2 (5 bases). The length of the CDR3 is 14 residues. The V gene's germline CDR1 is SGHAT and CDR2 FQNNGV. CDR3 protein: CTSSLNGLQETQYF. Here the CDR3 DNA reads TGTACCAGTAGCTTAAACGGACTTCAAGAGACCCAGTACTTC.

As concerns this clonotype: One junction end does not reproduce the germline sequence, and a read error may be involved. This rearrangement joins TRBV4-1 to TRBJ1-5; 8 bases map to TRBD1. The CDR3 runs to 19 residues. Germline loops: CDR1 MGHRA, CDR2 YSYEKL. The CDR3 nucleotides read TGCGCTAGCAGCCAAGATGTGTGCGCAGGGGGCAGGGGCAATCAGCCCCAGCATTTT. It encodes CASSQDVCAGGRGNQPQHF.

Details on this clonotype: The junction does not match germline at one end; this may be a read error. The rearrangement uses TRBV11-2 and TRBJ2-1, with 7 bases lining up with TRBD2. The CDR3 totals 12 residues. CDR1 is SGHAT, CDR2 FQNNGV, per germline. As DNA, the CDR3 is TGTGCGAGCAGCCAGACTAGCAGTGATCAGTTCTTC. Translated: CASSQTSSDQFF.

At least ten counts were recorded for this clonotype. This chain joins TRBV20-1 and TRBJ1-1; D uncertain. Germline V lookup: CDR1 DFQATT, CDR2 SNEGSKA (reference sequence). The CDR3 has 13 amino acids. The V end was cut by 4 bases, the J end by 1 base, with 10 bases between. CDR3 nucleotide sequence: TGCAGTGCTACCTCTCGGGGGAACACTGAAGCTTTCTTT. Its translation: CSATSRGNTEAFF.

On this clonotype itself: The junction does not match germline at one end; this may be a read error. The chain recombines TRBV11-2 with TRBJ1-2; TRBD1 is a possible D gene (5 bases). This CDR3 comprises 13 residues. Germline CDR1 reads SGHAT; CDR2 reads FQNNGV. The CDR3 is CTSSLDTGDGYTF. CDR3 DNA: TGTACCAGCAGCTTAGACACGGGGGATGGCTACACGTTC.

On this clonotype itself: One junction end does not reproduce the germline sequence, and a read error may be involved. The chain recombines TRBV29-1 with TRBJ2-1, with TRBD2 matching 8 bases. Germline CDR1 reads SQVTM; CDR2 reads ANQGSEA. The CDR3 has 13 amino acids. The CDR3 here is CSVEAGADNEQFF. Here the CDR3 DNA reads TGCAGTGTTGAAGCGGGAGCGGACAATGAGCAGTTCTTC.

This clonotype occurred once. The chain uses TRBV6-1 and TRBJ1-6; D remains unclear. The CDR3 extends over 12 amino acids. Trimming took off 8 bases at V and 9 bases at J, with 11 bases between the two ends. The germline CDR1 and CDR2 sequences are MNHNS and SASEGT. The CDR3 protein is CASGMGISPLHF. The DNA for the CDR3 is TGTGCCAGCGGCATGGGGATTTCACCCCTCCACTTT.

Worth noting for this clonotype: A much larger clone differs by one base, so this may be a read error. This sequence joins TRBV11-2 and TRBJ2-7; 8 bases agree with TRBD1. This CDR3 is 12 amino acids long. CDR1 and CDR2 from the germline V gene are SGHAT and FQNNGV. For the CDR3, the DNA is TGTGCCAGCAGCCTAGACAGGGGCGAGCACTACTTC. Amino acid sequence: CASSLDRGEHYF.